The present entry profiles one TCR beta chain with its context. Random hexamers were used to reverse transcribe roughly 0.45 to 1 ug of RNA. TCR beta CDR3 was amplified by immunoSEQ covering 54 Vbeta and 13 Jbeta. TCRdb re-analysed the immunoSEQ multiplex PCR reads in MiXCR, keeping a single row per CDR3 protein. The sample shows 330,000 or so distinct CDR3 sequences, roughly 85% of them seen only once. This sample is part of a study of CD8 T cells in Susac syndrome. The V gene lost 6 bases and the J gene lost 5 bases, with 15 bases spanning the gap. CDR1 is MNHEY and CDR2 is SMNVEV in the germline V gene (reference sequence). This CDR3 contains 14 residues.

This chain joins TRBV27 and TRBJ2-3; a weak D match, TRBD2 (5 bases). The origin of this receptor is a human donor with multiple sclerosis. Specimen: CD8+ T cells from PBMCs. The chain's CDR3 is CASRVEGELDTQYF. The CDR3 nucleotides are TGTGCCAGCAGGGTTGAGGGAGAACTAGATACGCAGTATTTT.